This T cell receptor beta chain originates from a study of blood T cell repertoires in COVID-19. On the study more broadly: Samples representing acute and convalescent COVID-19 were sourced from the United States, Italy and Spain. T cells, B-cell-depleted T cells, or PBMCs provided the cDNA or gDNA that served as material.

Germline values: CDR1 SGHVS, CDR2 FQNEAQ. V was trimmed by 4 bases and J by 3 bases, leaving 16 bases between them. The CDR3 is made up of 15 amino acids. Per the study methods: Amplification of reference gene primers provided the estimated nucleated cell counts. Only in-frame clones appear in the TCRdb table, and some are missing; sequencing was by immunoSEQ multiplex PCR. V and J calls plus clone size are reproduced from that table; the DNA served to infer D and trimming. Here the sample spans more than 110,000 clones, approximately 78% being singletons. The chain joins TRBV7-8 to TRBJ2-7; D might be TRBD2 (6 bases). Material for sequencing was peripheral blood. This clonotype originated in a woman older than 75 with acute or convalescent COVID-19. CDR3 sequence: CASSSQGGDVYEQYF. The CDR3 DNA sequence: TGTGCCAGCAGCTCCCAGGGCGGGGATGTCTACGAGCAGTACTTC.